The T cell receptor beta chain under discussion was sequenced for a study of blood T cell repertoires in COVID-19. This CDR3 has 15 residues. Germline loops: CDR1 LNHDA, CDR2 SQIVND (reference sequence). The V gene end was trimmed by 1 base and the J gene end by 5 bases; junction bases not matched to a gene: 4. The assay was immunoSEQ multiplex PCR, and TCRdb's table has in-frame clones only and misses some. Of some 270,000 clones in the sample, about 90% were seen once. Input material: PBMCs or T cells enriched from blood (not recorded which). This receptor was taken from a woman between 40 and 55 years old who had been exposed to COVID-19. The chain couples TRBV19 to TRBJ2-5; 10 bases match TRBD2. CDR3 nucleotides: TGTGCCAGTAGTATAGGAGCGGGGGGGCGTGAGACCCAGTACTTC. Its translation is CASSIGAGGRETQYF.